The clone carrying this TCR beta chain was observed at least ten times. This specimen belongs to a study of T cells after yellow fever vaccination. On the study more broadly: Sorting by CD3, CD45RA, CCR7 and CD95 gave EM, EMRA, CM and Tscm subsets. Fractions low in cell number were prepared with SMART-Seq v4 Ultra Low Input.

Generation of TCR cDNA used 5'RACE template switching (which added a universal primer site and UMIs). Each CDR3 protein is one row after TCRdb ran MiXCR on the 5' RACE reads. The top ten clones hold about 20% of a sample with approximately 34,000 distinct CDR3 sequences, less than 8.5% of them seen once. Unmatched junction bases numbered 0, after V lost 3 bases and J lost 2 bases. The CDR3 runs 13 residues. The V and J genes are TRBV12-3 or TRBV12-4 and TRBJ2-5; TRBD2 matches at 7 bases. The sample was PBMCs, either bulk or a sorted T-cell subset (CD4+, CD8+, memory, or dextramer-sorted; not recorded which), taken on the day of the first yellow fever vaccination. This TCR came from a man in his late teens or twenties who received the YFV17D yellow fever vaccine. The CDR3 DNA reads as TGTGCCAGCAGTTTGGGACTACAAGAGACCCAGTACTTC. As protein: CASSLGLQETQYF.